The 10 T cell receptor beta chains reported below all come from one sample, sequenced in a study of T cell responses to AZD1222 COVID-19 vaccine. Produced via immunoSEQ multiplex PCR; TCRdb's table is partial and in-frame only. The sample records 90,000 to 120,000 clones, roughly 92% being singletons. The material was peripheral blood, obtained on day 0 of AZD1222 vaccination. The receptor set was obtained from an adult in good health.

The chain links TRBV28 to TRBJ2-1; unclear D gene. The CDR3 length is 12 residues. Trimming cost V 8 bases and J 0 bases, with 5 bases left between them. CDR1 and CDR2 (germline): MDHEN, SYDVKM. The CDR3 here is CASGSSYNEQFF. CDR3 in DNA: TGTGCCAGCGGAAGCTCCTACAATGAGCAGTTCTTC.

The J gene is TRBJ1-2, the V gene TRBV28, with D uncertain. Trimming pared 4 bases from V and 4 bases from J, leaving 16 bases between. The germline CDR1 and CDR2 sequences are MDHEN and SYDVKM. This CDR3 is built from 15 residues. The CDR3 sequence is CASSSPSVHFYGYTF. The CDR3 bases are TGTGCCAGCAGTTCCCCAAGTGTCCACTTCTATGGCTACACCTTC.

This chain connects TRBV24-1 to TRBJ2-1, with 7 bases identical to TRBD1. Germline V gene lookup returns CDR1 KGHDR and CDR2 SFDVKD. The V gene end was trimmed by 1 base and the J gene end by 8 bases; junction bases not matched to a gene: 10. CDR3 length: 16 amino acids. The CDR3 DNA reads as TGTGCCACCAGTGATTTCACCCCGACAGGGTATCATGAGCAGTTCTTC. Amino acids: CATSDFTPTGYHEQFF.

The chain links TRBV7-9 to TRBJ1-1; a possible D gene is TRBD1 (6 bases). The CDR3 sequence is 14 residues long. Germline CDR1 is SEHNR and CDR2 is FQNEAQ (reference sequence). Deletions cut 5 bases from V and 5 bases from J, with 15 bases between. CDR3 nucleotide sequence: TGTGCCAGCAGCGATAGGTCTAGGGGGACTGAAGCTTTCTTT. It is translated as CASSDRSRGTEAFF. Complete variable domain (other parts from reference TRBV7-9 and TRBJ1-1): DTGVSQNPRHKITKRGQNVTFRCDPISEHNRLYWYRQTLGQGPEFLTYFQNEAQLEKSRLLSDRFSAERPKGSFSTLEIQRTEQGDSAMYLCASSDRSRGTEAFFGQGTRLTVV.

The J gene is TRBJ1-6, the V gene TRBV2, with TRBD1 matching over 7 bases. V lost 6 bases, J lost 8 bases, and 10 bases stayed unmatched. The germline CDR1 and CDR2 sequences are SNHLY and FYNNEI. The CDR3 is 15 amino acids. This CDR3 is CASRQQTGRHSPLHF. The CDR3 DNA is TGTGCCAGCAGGCAGCAGACAGGGAGGCATTCACCCCTCCACTTT.

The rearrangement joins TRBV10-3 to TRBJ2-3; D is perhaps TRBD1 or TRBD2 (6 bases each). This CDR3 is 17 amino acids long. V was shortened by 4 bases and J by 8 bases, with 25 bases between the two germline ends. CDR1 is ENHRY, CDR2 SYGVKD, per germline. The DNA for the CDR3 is TGTGCCATCAGTGGGGGGGCTGTTGGGTATCCGGAAGGTACGCAGTATTTT. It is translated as CAISGGAVGYPEGTQYF.

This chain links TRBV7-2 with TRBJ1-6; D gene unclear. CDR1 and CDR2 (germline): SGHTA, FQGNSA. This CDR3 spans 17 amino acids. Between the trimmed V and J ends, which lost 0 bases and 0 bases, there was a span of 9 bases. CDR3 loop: CASSLAGRSSYNSPLHF. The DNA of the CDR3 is TGTGCCAGCAGCTTAGCAGGACGTAGCTCCTATAATTCACCCCTCCACTTT.

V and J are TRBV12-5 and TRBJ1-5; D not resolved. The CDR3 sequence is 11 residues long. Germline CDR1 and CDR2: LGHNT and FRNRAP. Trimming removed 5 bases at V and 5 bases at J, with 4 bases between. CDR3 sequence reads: CASGRYQPQHF. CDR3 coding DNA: TGTGCTAGTGGTCGTTATCAGCCCCAGCATTTT.

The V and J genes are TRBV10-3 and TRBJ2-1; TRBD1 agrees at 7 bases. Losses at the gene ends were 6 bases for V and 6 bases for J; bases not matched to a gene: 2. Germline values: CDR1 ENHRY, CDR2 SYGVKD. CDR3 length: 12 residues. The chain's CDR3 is CAIRGQSNEQFF. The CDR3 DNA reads TGTGCCATCAGGGGACAGTCCAATGAGCAGTTCTTC.

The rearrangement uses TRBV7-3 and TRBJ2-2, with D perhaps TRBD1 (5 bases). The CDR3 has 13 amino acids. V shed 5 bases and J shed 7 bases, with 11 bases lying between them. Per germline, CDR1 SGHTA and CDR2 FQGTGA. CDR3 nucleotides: TGTGCCAGCAGCGTGGGCCAGGGCGGGGAGCTGTTTTTT. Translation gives CASSVGQGGELFF.